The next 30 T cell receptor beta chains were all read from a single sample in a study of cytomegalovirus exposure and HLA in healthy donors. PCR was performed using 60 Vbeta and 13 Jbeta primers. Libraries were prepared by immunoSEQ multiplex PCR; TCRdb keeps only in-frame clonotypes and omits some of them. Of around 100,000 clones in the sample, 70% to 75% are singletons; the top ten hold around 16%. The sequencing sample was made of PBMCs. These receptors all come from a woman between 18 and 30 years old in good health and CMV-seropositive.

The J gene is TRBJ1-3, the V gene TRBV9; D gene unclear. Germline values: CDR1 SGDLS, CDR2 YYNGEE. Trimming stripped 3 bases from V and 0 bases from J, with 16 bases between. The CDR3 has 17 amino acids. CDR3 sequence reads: CASSAVPGRTSGNTIYF. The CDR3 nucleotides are TGTGCCAGCAGCGCGGTCCCAGGCAGAACCTCTGGAAACACCATATATTTT.

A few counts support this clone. Here the CDR3 DNA reads TGTGCCAGTCTTGGGACAGGGGGCAATCAGCCCCAGCATTTT. It specifies CASLGTGGNQPQHF. The J gene is TRBJ1-5, the V gene TRBV28, with 10 nucleotides matching TRBD1. The trim removed 9 bases at V and 2 bases at J, leaving 4 bases unmatched. The CDR3 has 14 amino acids. CDR1 is MDHEN and CDR2 is SYDVKM in the germline V gene. Filled out from reference TRBV28 and TRBJ1-5, the complete variable domain reads DVKVTQSSRYLVKRTGEKVFLECVQDMDHENMFWYRQDPGLGLRLIYFSYDVKMKEKGDIPEGYSVSREKKERFSLILESASTNQTSMYLCASLGTGGNQPQHFGDGTRLSIL.

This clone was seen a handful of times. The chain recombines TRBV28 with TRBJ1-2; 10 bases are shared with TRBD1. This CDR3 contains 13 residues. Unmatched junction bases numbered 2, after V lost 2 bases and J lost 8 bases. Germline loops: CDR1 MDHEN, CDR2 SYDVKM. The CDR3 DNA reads TGTGCCAGCAGTTTAGACAGGGGGCTGGGCTACACCTTC. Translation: CASSLDRGLGYTF.

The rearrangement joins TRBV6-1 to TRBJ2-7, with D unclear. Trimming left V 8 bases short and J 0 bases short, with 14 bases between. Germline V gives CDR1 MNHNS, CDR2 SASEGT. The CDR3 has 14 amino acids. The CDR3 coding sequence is TGTGCCAGCGAGTTGGTCCCAAGCTCCTACGAGCAGTACTTC. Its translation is CASELVPSSYEQYF.

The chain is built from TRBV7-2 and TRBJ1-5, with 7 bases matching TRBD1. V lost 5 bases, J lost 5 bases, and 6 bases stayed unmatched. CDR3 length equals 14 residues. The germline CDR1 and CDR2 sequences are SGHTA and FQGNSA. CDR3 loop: CASSLQGVHQPQHF. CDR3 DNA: TGTGCCAGCAGCCTCCAGGGGGTTCATCAGCCCCAGCATTTT.

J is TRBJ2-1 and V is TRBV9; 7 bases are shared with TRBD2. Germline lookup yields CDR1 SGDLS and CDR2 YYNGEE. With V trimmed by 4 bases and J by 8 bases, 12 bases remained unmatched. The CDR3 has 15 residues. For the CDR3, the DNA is TGTGCCAGCAGCCCGGGGGGAGGTAGATCGCATGAGCAGTTCTTC. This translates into CASSPGGGRSHEQFF.

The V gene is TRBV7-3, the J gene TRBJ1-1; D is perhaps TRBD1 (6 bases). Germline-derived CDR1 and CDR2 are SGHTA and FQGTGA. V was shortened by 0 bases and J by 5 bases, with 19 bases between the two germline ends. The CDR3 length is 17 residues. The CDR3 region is CASSLTGGARGMTEAFF. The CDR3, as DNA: TGTGCCAGCAGCTTAACGGGTGGGGCCAGGGGAATGACTGAAGCTTTCTTT.

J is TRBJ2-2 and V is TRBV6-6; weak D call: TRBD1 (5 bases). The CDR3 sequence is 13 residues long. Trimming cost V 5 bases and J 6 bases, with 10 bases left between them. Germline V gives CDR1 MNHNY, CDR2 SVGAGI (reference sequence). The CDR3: CASSTQVAGELFF. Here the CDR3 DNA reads TGTGCCAGCAGTACACAGGTGGCCGGGGAGCTGTTTTTT.

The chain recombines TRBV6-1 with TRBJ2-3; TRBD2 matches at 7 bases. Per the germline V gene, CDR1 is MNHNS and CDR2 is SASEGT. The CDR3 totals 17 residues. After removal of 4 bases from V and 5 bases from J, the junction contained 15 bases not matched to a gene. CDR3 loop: CASSAWLAGKGIDTQYF. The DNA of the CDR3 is TGTGCCAGCAGTGCCTGGTTAGCGGGTAAAGGCATAGATACGCAGTATTTT.

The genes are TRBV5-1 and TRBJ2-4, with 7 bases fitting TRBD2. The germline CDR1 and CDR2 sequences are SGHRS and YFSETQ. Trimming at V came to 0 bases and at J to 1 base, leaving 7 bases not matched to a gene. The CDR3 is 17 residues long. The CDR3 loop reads CASSLAREGFAKNIQYF. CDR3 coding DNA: TGCGCCAGCAGCTTGGCCAGGGAGGGGTTCGCCAAAAACATTCAGTACTTC.

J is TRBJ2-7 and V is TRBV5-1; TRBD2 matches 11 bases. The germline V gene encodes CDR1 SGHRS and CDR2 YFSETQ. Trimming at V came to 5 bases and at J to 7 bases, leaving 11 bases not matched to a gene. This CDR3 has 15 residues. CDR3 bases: TGCGCCAGCAGGCTCCCGGGACTAGCGGATGGAGAGCAGTACTTC. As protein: CASRLPGLADGEQYF. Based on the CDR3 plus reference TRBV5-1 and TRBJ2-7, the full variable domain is KAGVTQTPRYLIKTRGQQVTLSCSPISGHRSVSWYQQTPGQGLQFLFEYFSETQRNKGNFPGRFSGRQFSNSRSEMNVSTLELGDSALYLCASRLPGLADGEQYFGPGTRLTVT.

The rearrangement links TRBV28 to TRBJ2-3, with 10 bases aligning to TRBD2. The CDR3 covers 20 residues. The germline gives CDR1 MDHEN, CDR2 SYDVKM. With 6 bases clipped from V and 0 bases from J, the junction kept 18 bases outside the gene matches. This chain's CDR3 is CASSPWASGRGGTSTDTQYF. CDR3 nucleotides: TGTGCCAGCAGCCCCTGGGCTAGCGGGAGAGGAGGTACTAGCACAGATACGCAGTATTTT.

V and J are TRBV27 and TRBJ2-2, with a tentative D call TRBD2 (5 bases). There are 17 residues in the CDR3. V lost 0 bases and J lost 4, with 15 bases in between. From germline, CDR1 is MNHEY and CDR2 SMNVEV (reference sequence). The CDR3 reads CASSLSPRHAGTGELFF. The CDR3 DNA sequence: TGTGCCAGCAGTTTATCGCCCAGACACGCGGGCACCGGGGAGCTGTTTTTT.

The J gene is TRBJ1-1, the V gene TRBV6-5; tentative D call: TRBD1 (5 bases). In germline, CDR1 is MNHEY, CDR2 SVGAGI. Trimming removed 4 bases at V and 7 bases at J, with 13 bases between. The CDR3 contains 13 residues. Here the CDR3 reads CASSLAGQSEAFF. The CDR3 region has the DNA TGTGCCAGCAGTTTGGCAGGGCAGAGTGAAGCTTTCTTT.

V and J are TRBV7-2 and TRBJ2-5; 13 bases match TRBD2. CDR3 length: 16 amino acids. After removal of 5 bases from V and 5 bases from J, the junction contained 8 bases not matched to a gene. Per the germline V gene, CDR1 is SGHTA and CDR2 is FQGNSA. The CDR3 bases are TGTGCCAGCAGCATGACTAGCGGGAGGAGGGTTGAGACCCAGTACTTC. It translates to CASSMTSGRRVETQYF. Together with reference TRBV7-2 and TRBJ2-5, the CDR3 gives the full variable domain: GAGVSQSPSNKVTEKGKDVELRCDPISGHTALYWYRQSLGQGLEFLIYFQGNSAPDKSGLPSDRFSAERTGGSVSTLTIQRTQQEDSAVYLCASSMTSGRRVETQYFGPGTRLLVL.

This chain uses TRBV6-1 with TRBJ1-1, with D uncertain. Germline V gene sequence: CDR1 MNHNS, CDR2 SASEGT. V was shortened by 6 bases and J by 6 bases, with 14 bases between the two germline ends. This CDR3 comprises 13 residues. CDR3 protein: CASRAPELSEAFF. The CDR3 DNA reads TGTGCCAGCAGAGCCCCTGAGCTCTCTGAAGCTTTCTTT.

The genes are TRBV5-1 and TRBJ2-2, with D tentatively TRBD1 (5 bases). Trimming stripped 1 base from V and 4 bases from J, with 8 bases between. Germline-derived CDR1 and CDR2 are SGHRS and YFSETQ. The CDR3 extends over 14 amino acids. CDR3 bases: TGCGCCAGCAGCTTGCAGGACACCACCGGGGAGCTGTTTTTT. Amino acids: CASSLQDTTGELFF.

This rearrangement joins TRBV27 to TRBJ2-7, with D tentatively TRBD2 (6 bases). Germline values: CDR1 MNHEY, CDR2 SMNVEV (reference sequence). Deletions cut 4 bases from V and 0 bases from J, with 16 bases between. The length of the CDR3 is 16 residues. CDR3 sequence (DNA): TGTGCCAGCAGTTCCCGGGGGACGGGGTCCTCCTACGAGCAGTACTTC. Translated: CASSSRGTGSSYEQYF.

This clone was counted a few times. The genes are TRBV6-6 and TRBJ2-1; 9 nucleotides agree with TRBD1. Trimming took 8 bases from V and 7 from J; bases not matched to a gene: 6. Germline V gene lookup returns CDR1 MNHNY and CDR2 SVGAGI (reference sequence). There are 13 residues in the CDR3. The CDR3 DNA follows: TGTGCCAGCCTGGGGACAGGGAGGAATGAGCAGTTCTTC. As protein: CASLGTGRNEQFF.

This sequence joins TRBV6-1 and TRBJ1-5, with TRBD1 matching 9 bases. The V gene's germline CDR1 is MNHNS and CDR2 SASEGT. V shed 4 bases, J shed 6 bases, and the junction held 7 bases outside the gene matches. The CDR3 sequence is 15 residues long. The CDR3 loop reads CASSGRQGEGQPQHF. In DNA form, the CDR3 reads TGTGCCAGCAGTGGAAGACAGGGGGAGGGTCAGCCCCAGCATTTT.

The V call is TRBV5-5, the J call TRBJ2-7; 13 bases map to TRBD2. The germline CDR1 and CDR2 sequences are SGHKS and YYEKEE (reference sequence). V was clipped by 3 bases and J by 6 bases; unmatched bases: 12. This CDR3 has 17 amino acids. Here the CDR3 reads CASSYRGLAGFRGEQYF. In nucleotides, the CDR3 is TGTGCCAGCAGCTACAGGGGACTAGCGGGATTTCGGGGCGAGCAGTACTTC.

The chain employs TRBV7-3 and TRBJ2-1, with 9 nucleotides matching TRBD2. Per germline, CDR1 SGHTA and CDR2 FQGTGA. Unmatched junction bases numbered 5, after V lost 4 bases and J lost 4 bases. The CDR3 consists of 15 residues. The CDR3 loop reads CASSSQTSGYNEQFF. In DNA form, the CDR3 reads TGTGCCAGCAGCTCCCAGACTAGCGGATACAATGAGCAGTTCTTC. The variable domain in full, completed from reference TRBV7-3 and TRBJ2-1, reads GAGVSQTPSNKVTEKGKYVELRCDPISGHTALYWYRQSLGQGPEFLIYFQGTGAADDSGLPNDRFFAVRPEGSVSTLKIQRTERGDSAVYLCASSSQTSGYNEQFFGPGTRLTVL.

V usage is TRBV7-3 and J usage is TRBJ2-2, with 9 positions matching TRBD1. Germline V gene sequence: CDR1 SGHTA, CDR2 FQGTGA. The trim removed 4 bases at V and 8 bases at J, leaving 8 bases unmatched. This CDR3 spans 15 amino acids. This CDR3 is CASSSIHRGRGELFF. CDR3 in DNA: TGTGCCAGCAGCTCAATACACAGGGGGCGAGGGGAGCTGTTTTTT. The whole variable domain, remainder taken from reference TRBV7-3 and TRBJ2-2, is GAGVSQTPSNKVTEKGKYVELRCDPISGHTALYWYRQSLGQGPEFLIYFQGTGAADDSGLPNDRFFAVRPEGSVSTLKIQRTERGDSAVYLCASSSIHRGRGELFFGEGSRLTVL.

The CDR3 nucleotides read TGTGCCAGCAGGTCAGGCGGGGGAACTGAAGCTTTCTTT. Protein sequence: CASRSGGGTEAFF. The chain couples TRBV7-3 to TRBJ1-1; D might be TRBD1 (5 bases). This CDR3 contains 13 residues. Germline V gives CDR1 SGHTA, CDR2 FQGTGA. Trimming shortened V by 6 bases and J by 5 bases, and 13 bases separated the two germline ends.

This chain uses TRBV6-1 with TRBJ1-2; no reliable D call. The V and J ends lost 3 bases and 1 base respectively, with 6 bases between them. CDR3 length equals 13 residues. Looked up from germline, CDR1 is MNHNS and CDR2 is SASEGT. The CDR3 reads CASSESGNYGYTF. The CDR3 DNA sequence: TGTGCCAGCAGTGAGTCGGGTAACTATGGCTACACCTTC.

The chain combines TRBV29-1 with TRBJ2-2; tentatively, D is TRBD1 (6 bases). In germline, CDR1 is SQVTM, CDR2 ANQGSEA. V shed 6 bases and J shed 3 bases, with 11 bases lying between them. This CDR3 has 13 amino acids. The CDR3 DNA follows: TGCAGCGTCTTCAGGACAGACACCGGGGAGCTGTTTTTT. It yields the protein CSVFRTDTGELFF.

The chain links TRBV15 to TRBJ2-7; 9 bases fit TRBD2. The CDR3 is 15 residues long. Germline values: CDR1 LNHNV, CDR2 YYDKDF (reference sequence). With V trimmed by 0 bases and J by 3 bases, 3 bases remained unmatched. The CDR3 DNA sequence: TGTGCCACCAGCAGAGATGGCGGGAGGGACTACGAGCAGTACTTC. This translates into CATSRDGGRDYEQYF.

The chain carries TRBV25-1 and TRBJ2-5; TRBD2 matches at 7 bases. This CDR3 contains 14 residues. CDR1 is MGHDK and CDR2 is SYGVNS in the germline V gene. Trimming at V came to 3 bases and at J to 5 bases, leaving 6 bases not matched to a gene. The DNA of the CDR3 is TGTGCCAGCAGTGACGGGCGGGAGCTTGAGACCCAGTACTTC. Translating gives CASSDGRELETQYF.

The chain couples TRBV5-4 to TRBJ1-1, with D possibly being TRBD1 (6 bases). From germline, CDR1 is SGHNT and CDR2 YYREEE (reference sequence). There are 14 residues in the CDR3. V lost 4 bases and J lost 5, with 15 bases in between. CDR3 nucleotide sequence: TGTGCCAGCAGCGGCGGACAGACGCGAACTGAAGCTTTCTTT. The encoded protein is CASSGGQTRTEAFF.

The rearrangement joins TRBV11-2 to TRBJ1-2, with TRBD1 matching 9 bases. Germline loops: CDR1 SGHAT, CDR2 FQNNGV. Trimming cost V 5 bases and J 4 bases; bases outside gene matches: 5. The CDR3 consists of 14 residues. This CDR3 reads CASSRDRAAYGYTF. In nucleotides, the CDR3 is TGTGCCAGCAGCCGGGACAGGGCCGCCTATGGCTACACCTTC.